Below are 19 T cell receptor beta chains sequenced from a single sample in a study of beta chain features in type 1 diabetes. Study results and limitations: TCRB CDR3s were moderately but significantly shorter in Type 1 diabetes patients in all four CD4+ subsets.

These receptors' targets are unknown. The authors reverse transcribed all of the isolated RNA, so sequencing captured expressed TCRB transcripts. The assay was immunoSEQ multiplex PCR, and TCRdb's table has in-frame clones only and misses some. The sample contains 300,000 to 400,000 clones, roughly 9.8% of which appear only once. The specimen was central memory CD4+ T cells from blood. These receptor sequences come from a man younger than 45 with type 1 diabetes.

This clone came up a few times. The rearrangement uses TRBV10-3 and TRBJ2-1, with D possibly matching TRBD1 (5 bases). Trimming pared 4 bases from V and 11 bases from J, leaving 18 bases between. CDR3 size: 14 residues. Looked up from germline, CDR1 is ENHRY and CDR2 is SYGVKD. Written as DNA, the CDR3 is TGTGCCATCAGTGGACCGGACGGACAAGCGCAGCAGTTCTTC. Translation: CAISGPDGQAQQFF.

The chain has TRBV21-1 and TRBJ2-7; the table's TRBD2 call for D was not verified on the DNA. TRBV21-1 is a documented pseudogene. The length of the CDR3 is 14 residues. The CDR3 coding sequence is TGTGCCAGCAGCAAAGATAGGAGGGCTGGGGAGCAGTACTTC. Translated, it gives CASSKDRRAGEQYF.

This CDR3 is CASSFTGQETQYF. CDR3 sequence (DNA): TGTGCCAGCAGCTTTACAGGTCAAGAGACCCAGTACTTC. The chain has TRBV6-6 and TRBJ2-5; possible D gene TRBD1, 5 bases. The CDR3 length is 13 residues. Trimming removed 6 bases at V and 2 bases at J, with 10 bases between. Germline CDR1 and CDR2: MNHNY and SVGAGI (reference sequence).

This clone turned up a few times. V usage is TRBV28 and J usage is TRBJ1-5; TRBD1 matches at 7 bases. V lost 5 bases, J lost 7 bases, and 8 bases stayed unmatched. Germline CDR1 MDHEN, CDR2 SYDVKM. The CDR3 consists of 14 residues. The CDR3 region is CASSRAGGQQPQHF. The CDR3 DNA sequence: TGTGCCAGCAGTAGGGCAGGGGGTCAGCAGCCCCAGCATTTT. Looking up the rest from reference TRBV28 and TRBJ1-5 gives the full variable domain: DVKVTQSSRYLVKRTGEKVFLECVQDMDHENMFWYRQDPGLGLRLIYFSYDVKMKEKGDIPEGYSVSREKKERFSLILESASTNQTSMYLCASSRAGGQQPQHFGDGTRLSIL.

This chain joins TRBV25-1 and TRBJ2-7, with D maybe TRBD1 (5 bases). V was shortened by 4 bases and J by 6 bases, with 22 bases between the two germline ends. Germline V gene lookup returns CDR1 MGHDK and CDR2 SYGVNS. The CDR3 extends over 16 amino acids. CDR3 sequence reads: CASSGIDSRSTSEQYF. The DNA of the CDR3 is TGTGCCAGCAGTGGAATAGACAGCCGTTCTACGTCCGAGCAGTACTTC.

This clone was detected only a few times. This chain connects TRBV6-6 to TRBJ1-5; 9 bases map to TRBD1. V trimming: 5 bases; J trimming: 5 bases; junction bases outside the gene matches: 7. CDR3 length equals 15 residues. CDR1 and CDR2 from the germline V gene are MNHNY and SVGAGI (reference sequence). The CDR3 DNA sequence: TGTGCCAGCAGTGGTGGCCGGACAGGGGATCAGCCCCAGCATTTT. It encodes CASSGGRTGDQPQHF.

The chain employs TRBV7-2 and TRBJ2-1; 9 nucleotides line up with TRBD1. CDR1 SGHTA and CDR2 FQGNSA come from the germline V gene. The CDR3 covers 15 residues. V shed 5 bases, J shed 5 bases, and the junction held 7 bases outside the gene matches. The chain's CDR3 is CASSRDRGWNNEQFF. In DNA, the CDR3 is TGTGCCAGCAGCCGTGACAGGGGGTGGAACAATGAGCAGTTCTTC.

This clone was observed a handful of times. The CDR3 region has the DNA TGTGCCAGCAGCTCCACCGGACAGGAGGGGGAAGAGACCCAGTACTTC. It encodes CASSSTGQEGEETQYF. V is TRBV5-4 and J is TRBJ2-5; maybe TRBD1 (7 bases). Deletions cut 3 bases from V and 3 bases from J, with 18 bases between. CDR1 SGHNT and CDR2 YYREEE come from the germline V gene (reference sequence). The CDR3 runs 16 residues.

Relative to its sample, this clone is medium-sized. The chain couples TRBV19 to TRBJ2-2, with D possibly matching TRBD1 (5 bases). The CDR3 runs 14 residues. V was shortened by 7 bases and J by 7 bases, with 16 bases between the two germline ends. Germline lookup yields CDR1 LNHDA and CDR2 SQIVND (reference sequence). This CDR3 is CASTLDSGIGELFF. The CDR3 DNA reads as TGTGCCAGTACCCTCGACTCAGGGATCGGGGAGCTGTTTTTT.

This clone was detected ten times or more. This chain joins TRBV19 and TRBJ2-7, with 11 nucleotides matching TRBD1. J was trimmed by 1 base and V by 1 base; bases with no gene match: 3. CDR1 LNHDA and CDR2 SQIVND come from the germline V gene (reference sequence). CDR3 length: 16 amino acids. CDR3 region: CASSIGGQGASYEQYF. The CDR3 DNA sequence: TGTGCCAGTAGTATAGGCGGACAGGGGGCTTCCTACGAGCAGTACTTC.

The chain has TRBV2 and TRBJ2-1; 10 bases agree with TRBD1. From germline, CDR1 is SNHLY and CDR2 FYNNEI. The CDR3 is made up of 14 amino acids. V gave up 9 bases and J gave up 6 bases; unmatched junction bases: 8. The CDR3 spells CASSRDRGTNEQFF. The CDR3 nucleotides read TGTGCCAGTTCCCGGGACAGGGGTACCAATGAGCAGTTCTTC.

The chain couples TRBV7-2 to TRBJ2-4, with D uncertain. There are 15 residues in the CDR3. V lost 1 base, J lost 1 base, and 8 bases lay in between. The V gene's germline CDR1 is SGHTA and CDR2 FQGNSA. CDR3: CASSLVGSAKNIQYF. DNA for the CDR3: TGTGCCAGCAGCTTAGTTGGCAGTGCCAAAAACATTCAGTACTTC.

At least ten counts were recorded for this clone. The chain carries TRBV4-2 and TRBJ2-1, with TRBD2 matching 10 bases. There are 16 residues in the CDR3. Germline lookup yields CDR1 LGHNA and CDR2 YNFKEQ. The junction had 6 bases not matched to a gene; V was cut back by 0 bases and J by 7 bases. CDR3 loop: CASSQDLLAGVNEQFF. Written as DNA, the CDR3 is TGTGCCAGCAGCCAAGATCTCCTAGCGGGAGTAAATGAGCAGTTCTTC.

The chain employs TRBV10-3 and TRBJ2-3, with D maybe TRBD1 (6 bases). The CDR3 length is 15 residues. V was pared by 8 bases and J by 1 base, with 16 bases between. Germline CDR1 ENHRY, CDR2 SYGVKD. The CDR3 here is CAIHKDRGGTDTQYF. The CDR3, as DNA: TGTGCCATCCATAAGGACAGAGGGGGCACAGATACGCAGTATTTT.

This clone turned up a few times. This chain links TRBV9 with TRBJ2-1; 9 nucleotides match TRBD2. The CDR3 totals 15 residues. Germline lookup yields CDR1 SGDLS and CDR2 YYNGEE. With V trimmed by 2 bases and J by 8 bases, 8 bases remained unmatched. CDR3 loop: CASSVGGRALDEQFF. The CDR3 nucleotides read TGTGCCAGCAGCGTGGGCGGGAGGGCCCTCGATGAGCAGTTCTTC.

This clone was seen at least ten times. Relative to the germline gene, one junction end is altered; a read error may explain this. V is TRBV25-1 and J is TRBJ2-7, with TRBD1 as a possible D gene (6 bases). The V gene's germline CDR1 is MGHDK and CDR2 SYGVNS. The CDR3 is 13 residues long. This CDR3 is CASREDDNRDTVF. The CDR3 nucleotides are TGTGCCAGCAGAGAAGACGATAACCGGGACACGGTCTTC.

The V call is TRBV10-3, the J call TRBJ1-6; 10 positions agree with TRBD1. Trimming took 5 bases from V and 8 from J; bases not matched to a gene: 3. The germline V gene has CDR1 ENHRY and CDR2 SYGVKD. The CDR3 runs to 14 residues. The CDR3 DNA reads TGTGCCATCAGTTCCGGACAGGGGGATTCACCCCTCCACTTT. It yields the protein CAISSGQGDSPLHF.

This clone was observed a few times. The CDR3 DNA sequence: TGTGCCAGCAGCGTAGGAATTGGCGGGAAGGGAAACATTCAGTACTTC. Protein: CASSVGIGGKGNIQYF. V is TRBV9 and J is TRBJ2-4; possible D gene TRBD2, 6 bases. Germline CDR1 reads SGDLS; CDR2 reads YYNGEE. The CDR3 runs 16 residues. V was pared by 0 bases and J by 6 bases, with 16 bases between.

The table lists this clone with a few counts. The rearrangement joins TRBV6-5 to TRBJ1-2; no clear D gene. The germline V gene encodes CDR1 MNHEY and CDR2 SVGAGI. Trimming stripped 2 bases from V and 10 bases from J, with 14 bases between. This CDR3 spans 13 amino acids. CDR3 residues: CASSYRALADYTF. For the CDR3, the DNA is TGTGCCAGCAGTTACAGGGCTTTGGCGGACTACACCTTC.